This entry lists 24 T cell receptor beta chains sequenced from one sample in a study of beta chain features in type 1 diabetes. These receptors have no known antigen. Study conclusions and caveats: TCRB CDR3s from Type 1 diabetes patients were moderately but significantly shorter in all four CD4+ subsets.

Expressed TCRB transcripts were sequenced, since all the RNA that had been isolated was reverse transcribed. Repertoires were generated with immunoSEQ multiplex PCR, while TCRdb's copy carries only in-frame clones and drops some. The sample carries 600,000 to 700,000 clones, approximately 13% recorded once. Sequences were obtained from naive CD4+ T cells from blood. These TCRs come from a man aged 25 to 45 with type 1 diabetes.

There are a few counts of this clone. CDR3 residues: CASSIQGVGEQYF. Here the CDR3 DNA reads TGTGCCAGTAGTATTCAGGGTGTTGGGGAGCAGTACTTC. This chain uses TRBV19 with TRBJ2-7; D might be TRBD1 (5 bases). The CDR3 extends over 13 amino acids. The V end lost 3 bases, the J end lost 7 bases, and 13 bases lay between the germline ends. Germline V CDR1 and CDR2: LNHDA, SQIVND (reference sequence).

This clone was seen only a few times. The chain couples TRBV4-3 to TRBJ2-7, with a tentative D call TRBD1 (6 bases). Germline-derived CDR1 and CDR2 are LGHNA and YSLEER. Between the trimmed V and J ends, which lost 0 bases and 2 bases, there was a span of 17 bases. There are 17 residues in the CDR3. CDR3: CASSQDGNGWTAYEQYF. CDR3 DNA: TGCGCCAGCAGCCAAGATGGGAACGGATGGACAGCCTACGAGCAGTACTTC.

This clone was counted only a few times. The gene calls are TRBV10-3 and TRBJ2-5; perhaps TRBD1 as D (6 bases). The V and J ends lost 5 bases and 3 bases respectively, with 13 bases between them. CDR1 is ENHRY and CDR2 is SYGVKD in the germline V gene. There are 14 residues in the CDR3. CDR3 in amino acids: CAISPRGSEETQYF. In DNA form, the CDR3 reads TGTGCCATCAGTCCCAGGGGTAGTGAAGAGACCCAGTACTTC.

This clone was detected only a few times. V usage is TRBV9 and J usage is TRBJ2-3; the match to TRBD1 covers 8 bases. Looked up from germline, CDR1 is SGDLS and CDR2 is YYNGEE. Trimming at V came to 4 bases and at J to 0 bases, leaving 4 bases not matched to a gene. There are 15 residues in the CDR3. The CDR3 DNA follows: TGTGCCAGCAGCAACACAGGGGGAAGCACAGATACGCAGTATTTT. Its translation is CASSNTGGSTDTQYF.

The gene calls are TRBV6-5 and TRBJ2-7; 8 bases align to TRBD1. Trimming cost V 5 bases and J 5 bases; bases outside gene matches: 8. This CDR3 has 14 amino acids. Germline CDR1 is MNHEY and CDR2 is SVGAGI. The CDR3 DNA follows: TGTGCCAGCAGTGGACAGGGAAACGGCGACGAGCAGTACTTC. Protein product: CASSGQGNGDEQYF.

The chain is built from TRBV7-2 and TRBJ2-3, with D tentatively TRBD1 or TRBD2 (6 bases each). In germline, CDR1 is SGHTA, CDR2 FQGNSA. V lost 0 bases, J lost 9 bases, and 10 bases lay in between. The CDR3 sequence is 13 residues long. The CDR3: CASSLAGGETQYF. DNA of the CDR3: TGTGCCAGCAGCTTAGCGGGGGGCGAAACGCAGTATTTT.

This clone was counted a single time. This rearrangement joins TRBV11-2 to TRBJ1-2, with D hard to call. The germline V and J ends were trimmed by 5 bases and 4 bases, with 14 bases remaining between them. Germline V lookup: CDR1 SGHAT, CDR2 FQNNGV. CDR3 size: 14 residues. CDR3 in DNA: TGTGCCAGCAGCCCAACTGAGACGGTCTATGGCTACACCTTC. It specifies CASSPTETVYGYTF.

This clone appeared a few times. V is TRBV5-1 and J is TRBJ2-2, with D maybe TRBD2 (5 bases). With 2 bases removed from V and 5 bases from J, the gap between germline ends came to 16 bases. There are 16 residues in the CDR3. CDR1 and CDR2 (germline): SGHRS, YFSETQ. The CDR3 DNA reads as TGCGCCAGCAGCTTTGAAGGAGGCTCGGGAACCGGGGAGCTGTTTTTT. Translation gives CASSFEGGSGTGELFF.

Only a few counts were recorded for this clone. The chain recombines TRBV5-1 with TRBJ1-2; D remains unclear. This CDR3 is built from 15 residues. The germline gives CDR1 SGHRS, CDR2 YFSETQ. V shed 0 bases and J shed 0 bases, with 9 bases lying between them. The DNA of the CDR3 is TGCGCCAGCAGCTTGGGGCAGGCAACTAACTATGGCTACACCTTC. As protein: CASSLGQATNYGYTF.

There are a few counts of this clone. This chain joins TRBV5-6 and TRBJ1-6, with D unresolved. With 7 bases removed from V and 7 bases from J, the gap between germline ends came to 18 bases. Germline-derived CDR1 and CDR2 are SGHDT and YYEEEE. CDR3 length equals 15 residues. The CDR3 nucleotides are TGTGCCAGCTCCCTCTTCGCGGCTCCAAATTCACCCCTCCACTTT. It codes for CASSLFAAPNSPLHF.

This clone was found a few times. The chain has TRBV6-1 and TRBJ2-2; weak D call: TRBD2 (5 bases). The V end lost 1 base, the J end lost 1 base, and 7 bases lay between the germline ends. This CDR3 spans 15 amino acids. Germline CDR1 reads MNHNS; CDR2 reads SASEGT. This chain's CDR3 is CASSEGGWNTGELFF. DNA of the CDR3: TGTGCCAGCAGTGAAGGAGGGTGGAACACCGGGGAGCTGTTTTTT.

The rearrangement uses TRBV30 and TRBJ1-3; no definite D call. V gave up 5 bases and J gave up 7 bases, with 12 bases separating them. The CDR3 sequence is 12 residues long. CDR1 and CDR2 from the germline V gene are GTSNPN and SVGIG (reference sequence). The CDR3 spells CAWLRYENTIYF. CDR3 DNA: TGTGCCTGGCTCCGATACGAGAACACCATATATTTT.

This clone occurred a few times. The chain is built from TRBV19 and TRBJ1-2, with D possibly being TRBD1 (5 bases). CDR1 is LNHDA and CDR2 is SQIVND in the germline V gene (reference sequence). V was clipped by 7 bases and J by 8 bases, with 17 bases between them. CDR3 size: 13 residues. CDR3 DNA: TGTGCCAGTAACTTGAAGGGGCGTCGGGGCTACACCTTC. Protein: CASNLKGRRGYTF.

The V and J genes are TRBV14 and TRBJ2-7; TRBD1 matches at 8 bases. V was pared by 1 base and J by 4 bases, with 6 bases of the junction left unmatched. The CDR3 is made up of 15 amino acids. Germline V gene data show CDR1 as SGHDN and CDR2 as FVKESK. The CDR3, as DNA: TGTGCCAGCAGCCAAGTGGCAGGGGGCAGTTACGAGCAGTACTTC. Translated: CASSQVAGGSYEQYF.

This chain joins TRBV19 and TRBJ1-6; weak D call: TRBD1 (5 bases). Trimming left V 4 bases short and J 10 bases short, with 14 bases between. The CDR3 has 14 amino acids. Germline-derived CDR1 and CDR2 are LNHDA and SQIVND (reference sequence). CDR3: CASSRRGPGSPLHF. In nucleotides, the CDR3 is TGTGCCAGTAGTAGAAGGGGTCCGGGGTCACCCCTCCACTTT.

The chain employs TRBV5-6 and TRBJ2-6; D is possibly TRBD2 (5 bases). V lost 2 bases, J lost 2 bases, and 14 bases lay in between. This CDR3 has 17 residues. Germline assignment: CDR1 SGHDT and CDR2 YYEEEE. CDR3 DNA: TGTGCCAGCAGCTTCCTACAAACGGGGACTGGGGCCAACGTCCTGACTTTC. Protein: CASSFLQTGTGANVLTF.

The chain joins TRBV7-2 to TRBJ1-2, with 12 bases identical to TRBD1. The junction had 9 bases not matched to a gene; V was cut back by 5 bases and J by 5 bases. Germline assignment: CDR1 SGHTA and CDR2 FQGNSA. This CDR3 has 16 amino acids. This CDR3 reads CASSLLGQGAGYGYTF. The CDR3, as DNA: TGTGCCAGCAGCCTCCTGGGACAGGGGGCTGGATATGGCTACACCTTC. Looking up the rest from reference TRBV7-2 and TRBJ1-2 gives the full variable domain: GAGVSQSPSNKVTEKGKDVELRCDPISGHTALYWYRQSLGQGLEFLIYFQGNSAPDKSGLPSDRFSAERTGGSVSTLTIQRTQQEDSAVYLCASSLLGQGAGYGYTFGSGTRLTVV.

V is TRBV4-3 and J is TRBJ2-7; no clear D. This CDR3 is built from 15 residues. V lost 1 base to trimming and J lost 5 bases, with 15 bases between them. Germline V lookup: CDR1 LGHNA, CDR2 YSLEER. The CDR3: CASSQVLEGGNEQYF. The CDR3 nucleotides read TGCGCCAGCAGCCAAGTCCTCGAAGGCGGTAACGAGCAGTACTTC.

This clone has just a few counts. The gene calls are TRBV10-3 and TRBJ1-3, with 7 bases aligning to TRBD1. The CDR3 loop spans 14 amino acids. Trimming removed 5 bases from V and 0 bases from J; junction bases left unmatched: 1. The germline CDR1 and CDR2 sequences are ENHRY and SYGVKD. The CDR3 sequence: CAISWDSSGNTIYF. The CDR3 DNA reads TGTGCCATCAGTTGGGACAGCTCTGGAAACACCATATATTTT.

This clone was counted only a few times. The CDR3 coding sequence is TGTGCCAGCAGCTGGGGACTAGCGGGGGAGGGGTATGAGCAGTTCTTC. This gives the protein CASSWGLAGEGYEQFF. The chain recombines TRBV7-2 with TRBJ2-1; 14 bases are a match to TRBD2. CDR3 length: 16 residues. After removal of 4 bases from V and 8 bases from J, the junction contained 7 bases not matched to a gene. Germline V gives CDR1 SGHTA, CDR2 FQGNSA. Full variable domain (remainder filled in from reference TRBV7-2 and TRBJ2-1): GAGVSQSPSNKVTEKGKDVELRCDPISGHTALYWYRQSLGQGLEFLIYFQGNSAPDKSGLPSDRFSAERTGGSVSTLTIQRTQQEDSAVYLCASSWGLAGEGYEQFFGPGTRLTVL.

This clone was observed a few times. At one boundary the junction diverges from the germline segment, which might be a read error. The genes are TRBV9 and TRBJ2-3; 10 bases map to TRBD1. This CDR3 is built from 12 residues. CDR1 is SGDLS, CDR2 YYNGEE, per germline. CDR3 residues: CASSVGTGGMDF. As DNA, the CDR3 is TGTGCCAGCAGCGTAGGGACAGGGGGTATGGATTTT.

The CDR3 loop reads CATSRDPRGGNEKLFF. CDR3 coding DNA: TGTGCCACCAGCAGAGATCCTCGAGGGGGTAATGAAAAACTGTTTTTT. The chain couples TRBV15 to TRBJ1-4; a possible D gene is TRBD1 (6 bases). This CDR3 contains 16 residues. Deletions cut 0 bases from V and 4 bases from J, with 12 bases between. Germline CDR1 is LNHNV and CDR2 is YYDKDF (reference sequence).

This clone appeared a few times. V usage is TRBV5-4 and J usage is TRBJ1-1, with D uncertain. Germline-derived CDR1 and CDR2 are SGHNT and YYREEE (reference sequence). This CDR3 is 14 amino acids long. The ends were cut back, 0 bases at V and 1 base at J, with 7 bases in the middle. CDR3 bases: TGTGCCAGCAGCTTGGTCACGGGGAACACTGAAGCTTTCTTT. The encoded protein is CASSLVTGNTEAFF.

This clone was found a few times. V usage is TRBV30 and J usage is TRBJ1-5; D is possibly TRBD1 (5 bases). CDR1 is GTSNPN, CDR2 SVGIG, per germline (reference sequence). The CDR3 loop spans 13 amino acids. V was pared by 3 bases and J by 7 bases, with 13 bases between. The CDR3 nucleotides are TGTGCCTGGAGGCAGGGAGGAGAACAGCCCCAGCATTTT. Its translation: CAWRQGGEQPQHF.